Listed below are T cell receptor beta chains from one sample, sequenced in a study of T cells after yellow fever vaccination. TCRdb ran MiXCR on the 5' RACE reads and lists one entry per CDR3 protein. Here the sample spans 350,000 to 450,000 distinct CDR3 sequences, approximately 5.7% being singletons. The sample consisted of PBMCs, taken 5 days after the yellow fever booster vaccination. The receptors originated from a man aged 25 to 40 who received the YFV17D yellow fever vaccine. Each CDR3 is given with its conserved first and last residue.

v_call	cdr3_aa
TRBV20-1	CSARDEAGLSYEQYF
TRBV5-5	CASSLISTRNEQFF
TRBV20-1	CSARSDEKLFF
TRBV20-1	CSARKGVAWEPQHF
TRBV5-6	CASSFRDKVYGYTF
TRBV6-1	CASTTGTDYGYTF
TRBV20-1	CSAVTAQETQYF
TRBV5-1	CASSSEPMETQYF
TRBV5-5	CAIGPGISYEQYF
TRBV6-2/TRBV6-3	CASSYSSPGQGLYTGANVLTF
TRBV5-1	CASSLARETSYEQYF
TRBV7-9	CASSPDRAYYEQYF
TRBV20-1	CSPRPGTSGSGTDTQYF
TRBV6-2/TRBV6-3	CASRDPNYNEQFF
TRBV6-2/TRBV6-3	CASTLRLAKNIQYF
TRBV5-1	CASSLSPDGTGNTGELFF
TRBV29-1	CSVNPGNTGNTIYF
TRBV10-3	CAITHGGGEVGTGELFF
TRBV9	CASSVAGTSSYNEQFF
TRBV9	CASSVGLAALEQYF
TRBV7-8	CASSFAQGPMNTEAFF
TRBV20-1	CSARAIRRDTQYF
TRBV5-5	CASSPDRPAANEKLFF
TRBV5-1	CASSLAPGGPNEQYF
TRBV29-1	CSAGTDFYEQYF
TRBV18	CASSRGTGVHEQYF
TRBV27	CASSLFGFRGENTQYF
TRBV14	CASSPLGLANEQFF
TRBV7-2	CASSFRSPNTGQETQYF
TRBV7-9	CASSLGTHAQGQFF